This T cell receptor beta chain was identified in a study of CD8 T cells in Susac syndrome (dated by TCRdb to about 2019). Broadly, across the study: Among the sequenced Susac syndrome patients, over five had clinically active disease and roughly 8 were in clinical remission. At blood withdrawal, Susac syndrome patients were therapy-naive, treated with corticosteroids (with IVIg additionally given to some), or treated with IVIg alone. The study used repertoire sequencing to test whether antigen drove CD8+ T cell activation and differentiation in Susac syndrome.

High-throughput TCR beta sequencing profiled peripheral blood CD8+ and CD4+ T cells from healthy donors, Susac syndrome patients and multiple sclerosis patients. Susac syndrome patients met recently defined diagnostic criteria for definite or probable disease. Bulk CD8+ and CD4+ T cells were purified by magnetic negative isolation, while CD8+ TEMRA cells were enriched using FACS. Blood was drawn into EDTA tubes, processed within 24 hours, and PBMCs were isolated by density gradient centrifugation. PBMCs destined for TCR sequencing were cryopreserved in liquid nitrogen and later thawed in a 37 °C water bath. A purity of at least 90% was achieved for sorted or isolated CD4+, CD8+ and CD8+ TEMRA cells. Overall study outcomes, separate from this receptor: The study acknowledged that relatively few individuals were included in the TCR sequencing and HLA analysis. In the CD4+ T cell repertoire of Susac syndrome patients, clonal expansion was not detected.

RNA was extracted using the RNeasy kit, and roughly 0.5 to 1 microgram was reverse transcribed with random hexamers. TCR beta CDR3 regions were amplified with the immunoSEQ multiplex PCR assay covering 54 Vbeta and 13 Jbeta segments. Bias from PCR amplification was corrected by using a synthetic template baseline for primer optimization and for computational correction. Regarding the original processing steps: Reads were assigned to V, D and J genes according to IMGT and analyzed in immunoSEQ Analyzer, with only productive sequences retained. Clonality was calculated as one minus the Shannon entropy normalized by log2 of the number of productive unique sequences. For each patient and control, public and private clones were evaluated among the 100 most prevalent clones. Susac-specific clones were defined as absent from healthy and MS cohorts, some 1,000 published viral clones and other ImmuneACCESS disease sequences. The public reads were reprocessed in TCRdb via fastp at Q25 and MiXCR, keeping in-frame beta chains. Identical CDR3 proteins give one entry, which carries the most common genes and DNA. The authors' filters were not applied to this entry. The sample data list roughly 180,000 distinct CDR3 sequences, and roughly 94% of these were observed just once. Approximately 0.099% of the sample goes to the ten largest clones.

Including cysteine and phenylalanine, the CDR3 has 15 amino acids. The entry retains the CDR3 DNA only, 45 bases that are in frame from base 1. The germline V gene sets CDR1 to SGHRS and CDR2 to YFSETQ. Between the V and J ends, shortened by 4 bases and 2 bases respectively, the junction contains 15 bases. As concerns this clonotype: The antigen this receptor binds is unknown. There are no base qualities to consult, and no much larger clone falls within one base.

Material for sequencing was CD4+ T cells from PBMCs. The rearranged segments are TRBV5-1 and TRBJ1-2; TRBD1 could be the D gene, as 5 bases match. The receptor's source is a human donor with Susac syndrome. The CDR3 in this case is CASSVEAGTNYGYTF. The sequenced DNA: TGCGCCAGCAGCGTTGAGGCAGGGACCAACTATGGCTACACCTTC.